This entry features one T cell receptor (beta chain) sequence. This sample is drawn from a study of OX40 agonist ivuxolimab in advanced cancers. About the research overall: Three patients got partial responses; one had hepatocellular carcinoma and two had cutaneous melanoma.

Trimming left V 7 bases short and J 2 bases short, with 5 bases between. CDR1 is LNHDA and CDR2 is SQIVND in the germline V gene (reference sequence). There are 11 residues in the CDR3. Here immunoSEQ multiplex PCR was the method, and the copy in TCRdb shows in-frame clones only, minus some. The repertoire consists of 60,000 to 80,000 clones, with 80% to 95% occurring once and the leading ten covering about 0.45%. This material consisted of CD4+ or CD8+ T cells sorted from blood, taken in a trial of the OX40 agonist ivuxolimab. The sequence was collected from an adult with an advanced solid tumor such as melanoma, head and neck, liver or kidney cancer. The chain joins TRBV19 to TRBJ2-5; no reliable D call. CDR3 coding DNA: TGTGCCAGTACCGGACAAGAGACCCAGTACTTC. Residues: CASTGQETQYF. Full variable domain (rest looked up from reference TRBV19 and TRBJ2-5): DGGITQSPKYLFRKEGQNVTLSCEQNLNHDAMYWYRQDPGQGLRLIYYSQIVNDFQKGDIAEGYSVSREKKESFPLTVTSAQKNPTAFYLCASTGQETQYFGPGTRLLVL.